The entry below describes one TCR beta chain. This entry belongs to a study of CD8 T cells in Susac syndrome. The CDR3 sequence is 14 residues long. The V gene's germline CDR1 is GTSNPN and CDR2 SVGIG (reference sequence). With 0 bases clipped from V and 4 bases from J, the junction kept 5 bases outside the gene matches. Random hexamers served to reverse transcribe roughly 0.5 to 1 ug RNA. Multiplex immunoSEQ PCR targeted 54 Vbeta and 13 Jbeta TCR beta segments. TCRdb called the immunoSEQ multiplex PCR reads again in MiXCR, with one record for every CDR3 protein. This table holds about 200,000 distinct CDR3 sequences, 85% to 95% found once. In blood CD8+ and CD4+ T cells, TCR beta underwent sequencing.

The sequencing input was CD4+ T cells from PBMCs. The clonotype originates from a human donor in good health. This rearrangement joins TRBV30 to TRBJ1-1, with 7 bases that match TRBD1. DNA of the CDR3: TGTGCCTGGAGTGTGACAGGGCAGGGCACTGAAGCTTTCTTT. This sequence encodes CAWSVTGQGTEAFF.